The T cell receptor beta chain described here comes from a study of breast tumors, draining lymph nodes, adjacent tissues. The CDR3 has 15 residues. Germline V lookup: CDR1 SGHTS, CDR2 YDEGEE. Trimming removed 4 bases from V and 0 bases from J, with 14 bases in between. This clonotype was recorded many times. Antigen unknown. The study's findings and limits: That most tumor T cells come from lymph nodes remained unproven. Luminal-like breast cancer showed significantly greater tumor-nontumor repertoire similarity than basal-like breast cancer did. The data were judged consistent with most tumor T cells coming from lymph node and expanding in tumor. Tumor repertoires ranked between lymph nodes and nontumor tissue in diversity, with V and J gene preferences.

Axillary draining lymph nodes of breast cancer patients supplied the node samples. TCRdb fed the multiplex PCR reads into MiXCR, producing one record per CDR3 protein. This sample has fewer than 200,000 distinct CDR3 sequences, with approximately 33% found just once. Sample: axillary lymph node tissue. This clonotype was obtained from a female donor with breast cancer. Some clones in this sample may be carry-over from other donors' samples. The chain combines TRBV5-8 with TRBJ2-7; D remains unclear. Here the CDR3 reads CASSPALRSSYEQYF. The CDR3 coding sequence is TGTGCCAGCAGCCCCGCCCTACGGAGCTCCTACGAGCAGTACTTC.